This passage covers 18 T cell receptor beta chains from one sample sequenced in a study of T-cell memory formation after mild COVID-19. TCRdb itself ran the 5' RACE reads through MiXCR, one entry per CDR3 protein. The data show some 340,000 distinct CDR3 sequences, approximately 13% seen once. The sequenced sample consisted of PBMCs or a T cell subset sorted from them (not recorded which). The origin of the receptors is a man aged 18 to 35 who had mild COVID-19 (a few samples of this study predate the infection). Cell type and time point are not known.

This clonotype was observed many times. The chain combines TRBV9 with TRBJ2-7; TRBD2 is a possible D gene (5 bases). V shed 0 bases and J shed 7 bases, with 20 bases lying between them. The CDR3 has 16 amino acids. The germline V gene encodes CDR1 SGDLS and CDR2 YYNGEE. In nucleotides, the CDR3 is TGTGCCAGCAGCGTAGGGCCAGCACAGAGGGTCGAAGAGCAGTACTTC. This translates into CASSVGPAQRVEEQYF.

This clonotype showed up just a few times. V gene TRBV9 combines with J gene TRBJ1-2; D is uncertain. Per the germline V gene, CDR1 is SGDLS and CDR2 is YYNGEE. The CDR3 extends over 15 amino acids. V lost 0 bases, J lost 0 bases, and 9 bases lay in between. The CDR3 sequence is CASSVATPSNYGYTF. CDR3 DNA: TGTGCCAGCAGCGTAGCTACTCCCTCTAACTATGGCTACACCTTC. The variable domain in full, with the rest retrieved from reference TRBV9 and TRBJ1-2, is DSGVTQTPKHLITATGQRVTLRCSPRSGDLSVYWYQQSLDQGLQFLIQYYNGEERAKGNILERFSAQQFPDLHSELNLSSLELGDSALYFCASSVATPSNYGYTFGSGTRLTVV.

This clonotype was detected a few times. The rearrangement links TRBV7-2 to TRBJ1-2; D ambiguous. V was trimmed by 6 bases and J by 5 bases, leaving 13 bases between them. Germline-derived CDR1 and CDR2 are SGHTA and FQGNSA. The CDR3 consists of 13 residues. As DNA, the CDR3 is TGTGCCAGCAGTGGAAGCGGGCGATATGGCTACACCTTC. Protein sequence: CASSGSGRYGYTF.

V and J are TRBV24-1 and TRBJ2-5; D gene unclear. Germline-derived CDR1 and CDR2 are KGHDR and SFDVKD. This CDR3 has 11 residues. Trimming took off 4 bases at V and 5 bases at J, with 4 bases between the two ends. The CDR3: CATSEWETQYF. The DNA for the CDR3 is TGTGCCACCAGTGAGTGGGAGACCCAGTACTTC.

The table lists this clonotype with many counts. The J gene is TRBJ1-1, the V gene TRBV5-1; D is perhaps TRBD1 (5 bases). The germline CDR1 and CDR2 sequences are SGHRS and YFSETQ. Trimming pared 3 bases from V and 4 bases from J, leaving 16 bases between. The CDR3 loop spans 15 amino acids. CDR3 bases: TGCGCCAGCAGCTCATTGGGGGTGGGGAGCACTGAAGCTTTCTTT. Its protein product is CASSSLGVGSTEAFF.

In this sample, this clonotype turned up a few times. This sequence joins TRBV5-1 and TRBJ1-2; D remains unclear. This CDR3 has 16 amino acids. Germline V CDR1 and CDR2: SGHRS, YFSETQ. Trimming left V 1 base short and J 7 bases short, with 20 bases between. The CDR3 reads CASSLPPAASQFGYTF. In nucleotides, the CDR3 is TGCGCCAGCAGCTTGCCCCCCGCCGCTTCTCAATTTGGCTACACCTTC.

This clonotype occurred a few times. V and J are TRBV4-3 and TRBJ2-7, with TRBD1 identical over 12 bases. This CDR3 has 15 residues. V was clipped by 1 base and J by 4 bases; unmatched bases: 2. Germline CDR1 is LGHNA and CDR2 is YSLEER. As DNA, the CDR3 is TGCGCCAGCAGCCAAGGGGGACAGGGGGCTTACGAGCAGTACTTC. It specifies CASSQGGQGAYEQYF.

This clonotype was seen ten or more times. This chain uses TRBV7-2 with TRBJ2-3, with 8 nucleotides matching TRBD2. The length of the CDR3 is 14 residues. The J segment lost 2 bases and the V segment lost 3 bases, leaving 1 base of the junction unmatched. Germline CDR1 and CDR2: SGHTA and FQGNSA. This CDR3 is CASSFGGATDTQYF. The CDR3 DNA reads TGTGCCAGCAGCTTCGGGGGGGCCACAGATACGCAGTATTTT.

This clonotype was picked up a small number of times. V is TRBV18 and J is TRBJ1-1, with D unresolved. V was shortened by 1 base and J by 1 base, with 7 bases between the two germline ends. CDR3 length equals 14 residues. Per the germline V gene, CDR1 is KGHSH and CDR2 is LQKENI. The CDR3, as DNA: TGTGCCAGCTCACCACGGGAAGGGAACACTGAAGCTTTCTTT. This sequence encodes CASSPREGNTEAFF.

This clonotype was counted a few times. The V call is TRBV20-1, the J call TRBJ2-1, with TRBD2 as a possible D gene (5 bases). The CDR3 extends over 13 amino acids. The germline gives CDR1 DFQATT, CDR2 SNEGSKA (reference sequence). Deletions cut 3 bases from V and 5 bases from J, with 11 bases between. The CDR3 loop is CSASSVLNNEQFF. The DNA of the CDR3 is TGCAGTGCTAGTAGCGTTTTGAACAATGAGCAGTTCTTC.

This clonotype was seen just once. The chain carries TRBV20-1 and TRBJ2-7; 8 bases match TRBD2. V was clipped by 3 bases and J by 2 bases; unmatched bases: 3. CDR3 size: 13 residues. Germline values: CDR1 DFQATT, CDR2 SNEGSKA (reference sequence). CDR3 in DNA: TGCAGTGCTAGTGGCGGGGGGCCCTACGAGCAGTACTTC. Translated, it gives CSASGGGPYEQYF.

This clonotype has a handful of counts. The DNA of the CDR3 is TGCAGTGCTAGTCTGCTAGCGGGGATCGAATACAATGAGCAGTTCTTC. Its protein is CSASLLAGIEYNEQFF. The chain employs TRBV20-1 and TRBJ2-1; 9 positions agree with TRBD2. CDR1 and CDR2 (germline): DFQATT, SNEGSKA (reference sequence). The CDR3 loop spans 16 amino acids. Trimming at V came to 3 bases and at J to 4 bases, leaving 10 bases not matched to a gene.

This clonotype was counted ten times or more. The chain employs TRBV7-9 and TRBJ2-7, with 7 bases identical to TRBD1. Germline V CDR1 and CDR2: SEHNR, FQNEAQ (reference sequence). This CDR3 comprises 15 residues. V trimming: 3 bases; J trimming: 0 bases; junction bases outside the gene matches: 5. In nucleotides, the CDR3 is TGTGCCAGCAGCTTGTTGGACAGGCCCTCCTACGAGCAGTACTTC. Its protein is CASSLLDRPSYEQYF.

About this clonotype itself: A read error may be the cause here, since a much bigger clone is one base away. The DNA of the CDR3 is TGTGCCACCAGTGGACAGAACACCGGGGAGCTGTTTTTT. Protein sequence: CATSGQNTGELFF. The rearrangement uses TRBV24-1 and TRBJ2-2; D uncertain. Germline V CDR1 and CDR2: KGHDR, SFDVKD. V gave up 5 bases and J gave up 1 base, with 4 bases separating them. This CDR3 is 13 amino acids long.

The chain has TRBV7-9 and TRBJ1-1, with D unclear. This CDR3 is 11 amino acids long. CDR1 and CDR2 from the germline V gene are SEHNR and FQNEAQ (reference sequence). V lost 1 base and J 11 bases, leaving 8 bases between the germline ends. CDR3 residues: CASSLDLWAFF. The CDR3 coding sequence is TGTGCCAGCAGCTTAGACTTATGGGCTTTCTTT.

The chain has TRBV7-9 and TRBJ2-3, with 12 nucleotides matching TRBD1. The V gene's germline CDR1 is SEHNR and CDR2 FQNEAQ (reference sequence). This CDR3 spans 16 amino acids. After removal of 3 bases from V and 4 bases from J, the junction contained 5 bases not matched to a gene. CDR3 DNA sequence: TGTGCCAGCAGCTTCTCCGGGACAGGGGGCCCAGATACGCAGTATTTT. This encodes CASSFSGTGGPDTQYF.

In its sample, this clonotype was seen a few times. The rearrangement uses TRBV7-6 and TRBJ2-5; 13 bases line up with TRBD2. Unmatched junction bases numbered 6, after V lost 5 bases and J lost 6 bases. The CDR3 totals 15 residues. Germline V gene lookup returns CDR1 SGHVS and CDR2 FNYEAQ. DNA of the CDR3: TGTGCCAGCAGCCCCAGGACTAGCGGGGGACAGACCCAGTACTTC. The encoded protein is CASSPRTSGGQTQYF.

The V and J genes are TRBV20-1 and TRBJ1-5, with D hard to call. The V gene lost 5 bases and the J gene lost 3 bases, with 11 bases spanning the gap. Per the germline V gene, CDR1 is DFQATT and CDR2 is SNEGSKA (reference sequence). This CDR3 has 13 residues. The CDR3 spells CSAGTYPNQPQHF. As DNA, the CDR3 is TGCAGTGCTGGCACCTACCCCAATCAGCCCCAGCATTTT.